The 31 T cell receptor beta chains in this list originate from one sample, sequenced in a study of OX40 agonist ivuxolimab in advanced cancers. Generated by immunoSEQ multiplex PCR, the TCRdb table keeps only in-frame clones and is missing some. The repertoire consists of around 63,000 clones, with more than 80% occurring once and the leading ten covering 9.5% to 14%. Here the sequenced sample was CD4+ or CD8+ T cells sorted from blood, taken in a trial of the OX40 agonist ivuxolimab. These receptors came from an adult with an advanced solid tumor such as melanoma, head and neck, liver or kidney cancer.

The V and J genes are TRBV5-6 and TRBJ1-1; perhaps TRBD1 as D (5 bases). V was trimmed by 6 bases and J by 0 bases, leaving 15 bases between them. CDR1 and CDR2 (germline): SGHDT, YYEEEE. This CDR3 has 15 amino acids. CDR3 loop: CASIYGAGLNTEAFF. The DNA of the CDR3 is TGTGCCAGCATCTATGGGGCAGGGTTGAACACTGAAGCTTTCTTT.

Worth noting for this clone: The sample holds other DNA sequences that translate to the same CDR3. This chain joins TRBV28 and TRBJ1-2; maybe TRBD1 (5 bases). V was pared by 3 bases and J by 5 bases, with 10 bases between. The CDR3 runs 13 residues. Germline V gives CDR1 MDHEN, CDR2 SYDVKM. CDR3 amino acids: CASSFGGGYGYTF. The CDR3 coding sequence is TGTGCCAGCAGTTTCGGGGGTGGGTATGGCTACACCTTC.

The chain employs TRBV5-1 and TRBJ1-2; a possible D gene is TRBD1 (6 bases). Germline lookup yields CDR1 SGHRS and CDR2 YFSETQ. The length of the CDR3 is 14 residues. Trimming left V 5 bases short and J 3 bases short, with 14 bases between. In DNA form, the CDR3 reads TGCGCCAGCAGTAACTCAACAGGGTACTATGGCTACACCTTC. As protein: CASSNSTGYYGYTF.

CDR3 sequence: CASMGLAGAAGYYEQFF. CDR3 in DNA: TGTGCCAGCATGGGACTAGCGGGAGCGGCGGGTTATTATGAGCAGTTCTTC. This sequence joins TRBV28 and TRBJ2-1; 14 bases fit TRBD2. CDR1 is MDHEN, CDR2 SYDVKM, per germline. Unmatched junction bases numbered 13, after V lost 7 bases and J lost 8 bases. There are 17 residues in the CDR3.

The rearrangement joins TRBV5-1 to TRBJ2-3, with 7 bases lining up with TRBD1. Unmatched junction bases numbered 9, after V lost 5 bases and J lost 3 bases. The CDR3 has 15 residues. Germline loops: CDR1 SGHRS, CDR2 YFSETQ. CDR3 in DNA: TGCGCCAGCAGTTTAACAGGGGCTTGGACAGATACGCAGTATTTT. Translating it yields CASSLTGAWTDTQYF.

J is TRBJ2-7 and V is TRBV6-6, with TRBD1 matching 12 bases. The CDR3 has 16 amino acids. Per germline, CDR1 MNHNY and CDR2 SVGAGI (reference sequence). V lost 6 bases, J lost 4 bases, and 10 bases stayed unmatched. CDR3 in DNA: TGTGCCAGCAGCGCTGCTGGGACAGGGGGCCGGTACGAGCAGTACTTC. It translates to CASSAAGTGGRYEQYF.

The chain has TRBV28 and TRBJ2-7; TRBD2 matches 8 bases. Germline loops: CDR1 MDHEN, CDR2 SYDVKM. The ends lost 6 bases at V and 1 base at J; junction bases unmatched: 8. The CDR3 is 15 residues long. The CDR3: CASSPGAGGSYEQYF. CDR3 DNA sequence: TGTGCCAGCAGCCCTGGCGCGGGAGGTTCCTACGAGCAGTACTTC. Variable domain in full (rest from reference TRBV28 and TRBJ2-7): DVKVTQSSRYLVKRTGEKVFLECVQDMDHENMFWYRQDPGLGLRLIYFSYDVKMKEKGDIPEGYSVSREKKERFSLILESASTNQTSMYLCASSPGAGGSYEQYFGPGTRLTVT.

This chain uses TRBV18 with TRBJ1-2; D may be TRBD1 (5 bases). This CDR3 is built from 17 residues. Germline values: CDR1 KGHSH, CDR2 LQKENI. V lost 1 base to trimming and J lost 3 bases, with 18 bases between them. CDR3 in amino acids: CASSPRPDIQGDYGYTF. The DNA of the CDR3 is TGTGCCAGCTCACCACGGCCGGACATTCAAGGGGACTATGGCTACACCTTC.

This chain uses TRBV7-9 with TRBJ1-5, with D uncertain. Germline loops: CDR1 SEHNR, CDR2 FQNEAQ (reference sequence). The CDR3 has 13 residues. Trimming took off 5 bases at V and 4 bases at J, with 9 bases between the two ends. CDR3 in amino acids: CASSREANQPQHF. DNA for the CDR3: TGTGCCAGCAGCCGCGAAGCGAATCAGCCCCAGCATTTT.

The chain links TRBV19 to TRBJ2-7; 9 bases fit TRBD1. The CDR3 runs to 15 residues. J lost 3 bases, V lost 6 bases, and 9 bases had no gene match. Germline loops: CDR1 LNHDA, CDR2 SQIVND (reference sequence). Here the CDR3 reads CASRFSGTGYYEQYF. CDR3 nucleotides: TGTGCCAGTAGGTTCTCCGGGACAGGGTACTACGAGCAGTACTTC.

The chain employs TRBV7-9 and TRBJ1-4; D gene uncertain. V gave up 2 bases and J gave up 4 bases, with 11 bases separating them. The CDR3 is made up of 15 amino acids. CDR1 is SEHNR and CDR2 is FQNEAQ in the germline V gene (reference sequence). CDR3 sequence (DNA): TGTGCCAGCAGCTTAAATCCGGGTCGTAATGAAAAACTGTTTTTT. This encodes CASSLNPGRNEKLFF.

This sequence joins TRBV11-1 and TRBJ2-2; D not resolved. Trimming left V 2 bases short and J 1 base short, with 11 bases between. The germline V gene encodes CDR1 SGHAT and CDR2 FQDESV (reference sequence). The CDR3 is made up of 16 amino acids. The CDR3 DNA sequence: TGTGCCAGCAGCTTAACAATTGGGGAGAACACCGGGGAGCTGTTTTTT. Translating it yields CASSLTIGENTGELFF.

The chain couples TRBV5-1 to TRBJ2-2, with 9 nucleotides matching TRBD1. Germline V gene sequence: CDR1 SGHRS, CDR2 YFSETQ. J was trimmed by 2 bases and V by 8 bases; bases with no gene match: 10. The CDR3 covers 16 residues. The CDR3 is CASEKTGQGNTGELFF. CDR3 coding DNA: TGCGCCAGTGAAAAAACGGGACAGGGCAACACCGGGGAGCTGTTTTTT.

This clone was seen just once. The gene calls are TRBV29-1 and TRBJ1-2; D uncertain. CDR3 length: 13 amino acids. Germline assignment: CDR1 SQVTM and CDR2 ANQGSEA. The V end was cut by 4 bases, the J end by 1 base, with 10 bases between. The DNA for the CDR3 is TGCAGCGTTGCGGACGGTTATAACTATGGCTACACCTTC. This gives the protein CSVADGYNYGYTF.

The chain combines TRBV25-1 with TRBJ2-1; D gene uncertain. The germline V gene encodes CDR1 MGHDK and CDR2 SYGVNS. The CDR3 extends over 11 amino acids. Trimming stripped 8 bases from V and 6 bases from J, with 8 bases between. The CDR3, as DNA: TGTGCCAGCTTGGCAAGCAATGAGCAGTTCTTC. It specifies CASLASNEQFF.

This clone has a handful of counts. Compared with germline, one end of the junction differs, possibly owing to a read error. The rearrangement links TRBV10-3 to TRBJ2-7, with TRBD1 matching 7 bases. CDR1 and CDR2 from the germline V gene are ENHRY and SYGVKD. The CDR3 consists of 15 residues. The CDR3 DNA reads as TGTGCCAGCAGTGAAAAGGGACAGCTCCCCTACGAGCAGTACTTC. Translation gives CASSEKGQLPYEQYF.

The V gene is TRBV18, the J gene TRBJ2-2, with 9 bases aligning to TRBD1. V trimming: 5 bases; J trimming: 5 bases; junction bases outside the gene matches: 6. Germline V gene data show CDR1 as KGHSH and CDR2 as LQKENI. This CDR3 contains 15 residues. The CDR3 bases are TGTGCCAGCTCATCCGGGACAGGGAGAACCGGGGAGCTGTTTTTT. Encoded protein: CASSSGTGRTGELFF. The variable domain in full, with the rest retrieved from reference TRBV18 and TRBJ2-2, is NAGVMQNPRHLVRRRGQEARLRCSPMKGHSHVYWYRQLPEEGLKFMVYLQKENIIDESGMPKERFSAEFPKEGPSILRIQQVVRGDSAAYFCASSSGTGRTGELFFGEGSRLTVL.

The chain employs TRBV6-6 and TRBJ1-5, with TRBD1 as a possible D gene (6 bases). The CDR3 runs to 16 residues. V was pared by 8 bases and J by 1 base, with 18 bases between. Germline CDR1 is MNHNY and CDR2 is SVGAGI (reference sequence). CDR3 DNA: TGTGCCAGCCACCTCGGGGGCAGTCCGAGCAATCAGCCCCAGCATTTT. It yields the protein CASHLGGSPSNQPQHF.

CDR3 amino acids: CASSSTGSGANVLTF. CDR3 nucleotide sequence: TGCGCCAGCAGCTCAACAGGCTCTGGGGCCAACGTCCTGACTTTC. This chain connects TRBV5-1 to TRBJ2-6, with D maybe TRBD1 (5 bases). Germline V gives CDR1 SGHRS, CDR2 YFSETQ. The length of the CDR3 is 15 residues. Trimming removed 3 bases at V and 0 bases at J, with 7 bases between.

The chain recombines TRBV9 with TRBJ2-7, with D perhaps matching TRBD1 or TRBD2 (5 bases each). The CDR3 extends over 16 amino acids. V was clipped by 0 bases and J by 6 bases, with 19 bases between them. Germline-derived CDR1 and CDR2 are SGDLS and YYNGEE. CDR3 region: CASSVGGWGFQSEQYF. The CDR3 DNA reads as TGTGCCAGCAGCGTAGGAGGTTGGGGGTTTCAGTCCGAGCAGTACTTC.

The CDR3 loop is CASSYSTRIGELFF. For the CDR3, the DNA is TGTGCCAGCAGTTACTCGACCCGGATCGGGGAGCTGTTTTTT. The chain is built from TRBV6-6 and TRBJ2-2; the D is unclear. CDR1 and CDR2 (germline): MNHNY, SVGAGI (reference sequence). The CDR3 totals 14 residues. Trimming pared 0 bases from V and 7 bases from J, leaving 9 bases between.

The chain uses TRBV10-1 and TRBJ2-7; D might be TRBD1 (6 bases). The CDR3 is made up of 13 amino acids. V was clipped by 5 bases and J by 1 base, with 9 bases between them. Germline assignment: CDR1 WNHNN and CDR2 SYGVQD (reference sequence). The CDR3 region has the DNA TGCGCCAGCAGTCGGGACATTTCCTACGAGCAGTACTTC. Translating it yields CASSRDISYEQYF.

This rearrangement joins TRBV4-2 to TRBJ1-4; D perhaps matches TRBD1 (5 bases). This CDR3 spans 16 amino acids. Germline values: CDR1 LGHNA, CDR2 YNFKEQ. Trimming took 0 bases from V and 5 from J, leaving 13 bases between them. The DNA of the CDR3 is TGTGCCAGCAGCCAAGATTTCGGCAGGGAGAATGAAAAACTGTTTTTT. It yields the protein CASSQDFGRENEKLFF.

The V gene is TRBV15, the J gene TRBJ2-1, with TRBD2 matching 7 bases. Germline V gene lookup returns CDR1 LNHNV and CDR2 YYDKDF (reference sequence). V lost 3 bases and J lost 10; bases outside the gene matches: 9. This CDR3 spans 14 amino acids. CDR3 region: CATSSWGYSGEQFF. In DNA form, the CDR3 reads TGTGCCACCAGCAGCTGGGGGTATAGCGGGGAGCAGTTCTTC.

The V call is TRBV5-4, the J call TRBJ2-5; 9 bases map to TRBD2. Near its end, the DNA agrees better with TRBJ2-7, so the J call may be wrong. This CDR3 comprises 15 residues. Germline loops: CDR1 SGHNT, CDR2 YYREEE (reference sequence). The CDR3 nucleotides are TGTGCCAGCAGCCCAGGGAGCGGGAGGACGTACGAGCAGTACTTC. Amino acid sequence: CASSPGSGRTYEQYF.

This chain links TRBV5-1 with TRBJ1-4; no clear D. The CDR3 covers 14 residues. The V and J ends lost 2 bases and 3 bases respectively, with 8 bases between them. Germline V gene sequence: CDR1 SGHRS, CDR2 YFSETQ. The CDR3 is CASSFGRSNEKLFF. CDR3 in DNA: TGCGCCAGCAGCTTCGGCAGGTCTAATGAAAAACTGTTTTTT.

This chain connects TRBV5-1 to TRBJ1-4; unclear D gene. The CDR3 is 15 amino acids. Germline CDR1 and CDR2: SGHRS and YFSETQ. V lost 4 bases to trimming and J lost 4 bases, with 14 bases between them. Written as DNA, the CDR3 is TGCGCCAGCAGCCGGGTTGGCGCGTTTAATGAAAAACTGTTTTTT. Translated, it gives CASSRVGAFNEKLFF.

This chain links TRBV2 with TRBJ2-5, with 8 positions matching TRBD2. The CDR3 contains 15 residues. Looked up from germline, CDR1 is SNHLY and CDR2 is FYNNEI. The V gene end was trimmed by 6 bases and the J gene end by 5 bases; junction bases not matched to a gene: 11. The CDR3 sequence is CASRRGTSSVETQYF. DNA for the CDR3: TGTGCCAGCAGGAGGGGGACTAGTAGTGTCGAGACCCAGTACTTC.

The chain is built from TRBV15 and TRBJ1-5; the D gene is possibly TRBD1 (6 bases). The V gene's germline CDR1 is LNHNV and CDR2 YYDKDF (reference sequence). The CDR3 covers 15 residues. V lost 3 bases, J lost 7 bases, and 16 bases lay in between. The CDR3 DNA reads TGTGCCACCAGCAGGCTACAGGGATGGAGGCAGCCCCAGCATTTT. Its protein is CATSRLQGWRQPQHF.

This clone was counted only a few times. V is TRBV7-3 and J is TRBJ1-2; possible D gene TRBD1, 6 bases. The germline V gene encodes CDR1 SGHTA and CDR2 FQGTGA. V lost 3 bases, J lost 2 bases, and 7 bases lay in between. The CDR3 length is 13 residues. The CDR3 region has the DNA TGTGCCAGCAGCTTTACAGGGAACTATGGCTACACCTTC. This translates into CASSFTGNYGYTF.

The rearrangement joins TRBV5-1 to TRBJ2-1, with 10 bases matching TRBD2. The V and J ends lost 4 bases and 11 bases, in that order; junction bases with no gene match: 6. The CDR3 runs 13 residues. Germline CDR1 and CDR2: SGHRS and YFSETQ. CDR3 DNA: TGCGCCAGCAGCCCCGGACTAGCGGAACAGCAGTTCTTC. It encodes CASSPGLAEQQFF.